This T cell receptor (beta chain) was retrieved from a study of blood T cells in healthy people across ages. This clonotype appeared a few times. A second PCR, run for 7 to 11 cycles, used a sample-barcoded 5' primer plus a J-beta primer mix. One entry per CDR3 protein results from TCRdb running MiXCR on the 5' RACE reads. Among some 800,000 distinct CDR3 sequences listed, 25% were seen once. Germline lookup yields CDR1 SQVTM and CDR2 ANQGSEA. This CDR3 has 14 residues. Trimming took 3 bases from V and 6 from J, leaving 15 bases between them. The same sample was also studied in work on T cells of mothers and their children. That work contributes: The effect of thymic selection on TCR recombination output is similar between related and unrelated pairs.

This rearrangement joins TRBV29-1 to TRBJ2-1; TRBD1 might be the D (6 bases). This receptor was identified in a boy between 10 and 17 years old in good health. Source material: blood. CDR3 coding DNA: TGCAGCGTTGACTCGCCAGGGGAAACCAATGAGCAGTTCTTC. It encodes CSVDSPGETNEQFF.